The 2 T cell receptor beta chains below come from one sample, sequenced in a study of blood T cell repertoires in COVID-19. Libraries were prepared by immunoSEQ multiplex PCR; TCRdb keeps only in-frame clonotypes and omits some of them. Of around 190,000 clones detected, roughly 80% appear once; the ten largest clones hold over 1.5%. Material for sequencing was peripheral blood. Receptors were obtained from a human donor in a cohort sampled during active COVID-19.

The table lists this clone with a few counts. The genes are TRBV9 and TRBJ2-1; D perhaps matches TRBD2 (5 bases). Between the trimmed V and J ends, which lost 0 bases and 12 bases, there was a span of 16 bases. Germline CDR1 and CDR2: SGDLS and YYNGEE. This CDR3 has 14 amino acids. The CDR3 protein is CASSVGEGALRQFF. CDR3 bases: TGTGCCAGCAGCGTAGGAGAGGGCGCTCTCCGGCAGTTCTTC.

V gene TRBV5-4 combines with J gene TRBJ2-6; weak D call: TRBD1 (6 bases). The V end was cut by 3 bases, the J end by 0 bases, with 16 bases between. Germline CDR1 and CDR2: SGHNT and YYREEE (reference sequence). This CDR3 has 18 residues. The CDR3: CASSWGRPRGSGANVLTF. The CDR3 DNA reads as TGTGCCAGCAGCTGGGGACGGCCCAGGGGCTCTGGGGCCAACGTCCTGACTTTC. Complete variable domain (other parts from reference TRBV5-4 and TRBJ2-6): ETGVTQSPTHLIKTRGQQVTLRCSSQSGHNTVSWYQQALGQGPQFIFQYYREEENGRGNFPPRFSGLQFPNYSSELNVNALELDDSALYLCASSWGRPRGSGANVLTFGAGSRLTVL.